These 21 T cell receptor beta chains were all obtained from the same sample, sequenced in a study of T cells in Graves' hyperthyroidism and ophthalmopathy. Using RNA transcripts as the source, TCR beta CDR3 regions were amplified. Using the HTBI primer set, a first-round RT-PCR was run on the TCR CDR3. TCRdb fed the multiplex PCR reads into MiXCR, producing one record per CDR3 protein. The repertoire holds about 290,000 distinct CDR3 sequences, with roughly 14% as singletons. Sequences were obtained from blood. The receptors come from a woman in her thirties with Graves' hyperthyroidism that later progressed to Graves' ophthalmopathy.

This clonotype appeared many times. The V gene is TRBV30, the J gene TRBJ2-7; no clear D. Per germline, CDR1 GTSNPN and CDR2 SVGIG (reference sequence). The CDR3 is 14 residues long. V was clipped by 2 bases and J by 2 bases, with 13 bases between them. The DNA of the CDR3 is TGTGCCTGGAGTACGCAGGAAATTCCCTACGAGCAGTACTTC. It translates to CAWSTQEIPYEQYF.

The chain carries TRBV4-3 and TRBJ2-7, with D perhaps matching TRBD2 (6 bases). The CDR3 consists of 16 residues. V gave up 0 bases and J gave up 2 bases, with 14 bases separating them. Germline V gives CDR1 LGHNA, CDR2 YSLEER. The CDR3 loop reads CASSQDAGGGTYEQYF. The CDR3 DNA sequence: TGCGCCAGCAGCCAAGATGCCGGGGGTGGGACCTACGAGCAGTACTTC.

CDR3 residues: CSATASSGNTIYF. The CDR3 DNA reads TGCAGTGCTACCGCCAGCTCTGGAAACACCATATATTTT. The rearrangement links TRBV20-1 to TRBJ1-3; no reliable D call. With 4 bases removed from V and 0 bases from J, the gap between germline ends came to 7 bases. The CDR3 length is 13 residues. Germline V gene lookup returns CDR1 DFQATT and CDR2 SNEGSKA (reference sequence).

This clonotype appeared many times. The genes are TRBV28 and TRBJ2-7; D is ambiguous. This CDR3 comprises 11 residues. Trimming took 5 bases from V and 10 from J, leaving 12 bases between them. Germline V gene sequence: CDR1 MDHEN, CDR2 SYDVKM. CDR3 amino acids: CASSGHGEQYF. The CDR3 DNA is TGTGCCAGCAGTGGGCATGGGGAACAGTACTTC.

This clonotype was counted between two and nine times. V and J are TRBV4-1 and TRBJ2-1; 7 bases are shared with TRBD2. Trimming cost V 4 bases and J 11 bases; bases outside gene matches: 2. The CDR3 totals 11 residues. The germline CDR1 and CDR2 sequences are MGHRA and YSYEKL. In nucleotides, the CDR3 is TGCGCCAGCAGCCCCGGGACTAAGCAGTTCTTC. Amino acid sequence: CASSPGTKQFF.

This clonotype was detected many times. This sequence joins TRBV12-3 or TRBV12-4 and TRBJ2-2; 8 bases are a match to TRBD2. Unmatched junction bases numbered 8, after V lost 4 bases and J lost 1 base. The CDR3 sequence is 17 residues long. The DNA of the CDR3 is TGTGCCAGCAGTTCCGGGACTAGACATTTGAACACCGGGGAGCTGTTTTTT. This sequence encodes CASSSGTRHLNTGELFF.

This clonotype was detected ten times or more. This rearrangement joins TRBV7-3 to TRBJ2-2; D possibly uses TRBD1 or TRBD2 (5 bases each). Germline V gene data show CDR1 as SGHTA and CDR2 as FQGTGA. The V end was cut by 2 bases, the J end by 4 bases, with 8 bases between. This CDR3 region has 14 residues. The CDR3 loop is CASSLGGTTGELFF. CDR3 nucleotides: TGTGCCAGCAGCTTAGGGGGAACCACCGGGGAGCTGTTTTTT.

The V gene is TRBV5-5, the J gene TRBJ1-1, with unresolved D. The CDR3 runs 13 residues. V was pared by 0 bases and J by 5 bases, with 8 bases between. From germline, CDR1 is SGHKS and CDR2 YYEKEE (reference sequence). The CDR3 region has the DNA TGTGCCAGCAGCTTGGCGGATGGGACTGAAGCTTTCTTT. Encoded protein: CASSLADGTEAFF.

This clonotype was detected many times. This chain links TRBV28 with TRBJ1-2; D is ambiguous. Between the trimmed V and J ends, which lost 4 bases and 3 bases, there was a span of 12 bases. The germline V gene has CDR1 MDHEN and CDR2 SYDVKM. CDR3 size: 14 residues. The CDR3 sequence: CASSSPPGDYGYTF. CDR3 bases: TGTGCCAGCAGTTCCCCTCCTGGGGACTATGGCTACACCTTC.

This clonotype has ten or more counts. The V call is TRBV6-2 or TRBV6-3, the J call TRBJ2-7; a possible D gene is TRBD2 (6 bases). V was pared by 5 bases and J by 1 base, with 12 bases between. Germline assignment: CDR1 MNHEY and CDR2 SVGEGT. CDR3 size: 14 residues. CDR3 sequence (DNA): TGTGCCAGCAGTGCTCGCGGGGAATCCTACGAGCAGTACTTC. Translating it yields CASSARGESYEQYF.

The sample holds many counts of this clonotype. The chain couples TRBV29-1 to TRBJ2-7, with TRBD1 matching 7 bases. The CDR3 totals 14 residues. J lost 2 bases, V lost 6 bases, and 10 bases had no gene match. From germline, CDR1 is SQVTM and CDR2 ANQGSEA. The CDR3 sequence is CSVAKQGSPYEQYF. CDR3 bases: TGCAGCGTAGCCAAACAGGGGAGTCCCTACGAGCAGTACTTC.

This clonotype was counted ten times or more. The V and J genes are TRBV5-5 and TRBJ2-5; 8 nucleotides align to TRBD1. The CDR3 contains 14 residues. Germline V CDR1 and CDR2: SGHKS, YYEKEE (reference sequence). V trimming: 3 bases; J trimming: 5 bases; junction bases outside the gene matches: 6. CDR3 region: CASSSPGGMETQYF. CDR3 bases: TGTGCCAGCAGCTCCCCAGGGGGCATGGAGACCCAGTACTTC.

This clonotype was recorded many times. CDR3 nucleotide sequence: TGTGCCAGCAGTCCGAGGACAAGGTGGAATGGCTACACCTTC. Translation gives CASSPRTRWNGYTF. The chain has TRBV28 and TRBJ1-2; D possibly corresponds to TRBD1 (5 bases). Germline V gene lookup returns CDR1 MDHEN and CDR2 SYDVKM. This CDR3 has 14 amino acids. The V gene lost 5 bases and the J gene lost 6 bases, with 16 bases spanning the gap.

This clonotype was observed many times. The chain uses TRBV2 and TRBJ1-1; D may be TRBD1 (5 bases). The CDR3 loop spans 15 amino acids. Looked up from germline, CDR1 is SNHLY and CDR2 is FYNNEI. The V gene lost 1 base and the J gene lost 4 bases, with 13 bases spanning the gap. In DNA form, the CDR3 reads TGTGCCAGCAGTGAAGATCCAGGGCGCGTCACTGAAGCTTTCTTT. It is translated as CASSEDPGRVTEAFF.

This clonotype was picked up many times. This chain uses TRBV28 with TRBJ2-1, with 13 bases fitting TRBD2. Germline trimming cut 5 bases from V and 7 bases from J; bases unmatched to any gene: 8. The CDR3 totals 16 residues. Germline loops: CDR1 MDHEN, CDR2 SYDVKM. The CDR3 region has the DNA TGTGCCAGCAGTCTCGCGGGGACTAGCGGGAAGAATGAGCAGTTCTTC. This gives the protein CASSLAGTSGKNEQFF.

This clonotype occurred many times. The V call is TRBV20-1, the J call TRBJ2-1; 8 bases map to TRBD2. J gave up 7 bases and V 5 bases, and 10 bases lay outside the gene matches. There are 14 residues in the CDR3. Per the germline V gene, CDR1 is DFQATT and CDR2 is SNEGSKA (reference sequence). In DNA, the CDR3 is TGCAGTGCTGGTGGCCTAGCGGGCTTAAATGAGCAGTTCTTC. As protein: CSAGGLAGLNEQFF.

This clonotype was seen ten or more times. The rearrangement links TRBV7-8 to TRBJ1-4; D gene uncertain. Deletions cut 5 bases from V and 0 bases from J, with 19 bases between. The CDR3 sequence is 18 residues long. Germline assignment: CDR1 SGHVS and CDR2 FQNEAQ. The chain's CDR3 is CASSLTVVTAATNEKLFF. DNA of the CDR3: TGTGCCAGCAGCCTAACCGTAGTCACCGCAGCAACTAATGAAAAACTGTTTTTT.

This clonotype was seen at least ten times. The genes are TRBV27 and TRBJ2-7; D is ambiguous. The CDR3 runs to 15 residues. Germline V CDR1 and CDR2: MNHEY, SMNVEV (reference sequence). V was clipped by 6 bases and J by 5 bases, with 20 bases between them. In DNA form, the CDR3 reads TGTGCCAGCAGCCTTTTCGCGGAGAGATACGACGAGCAGTACTTC. It codes for CASSLFAERYDEQYF.

This clonotype was seen many times. This chain joins TRBV10-3 and TRBJ2-3, with TRBD2 identical over 7 bases. Trimming at V came to 8 bases and at J to 0 bases, leaving 5 bases not matched to a gene. Germline loops: CDR1 ENHRY, CDR2 SYGVKD. This CDR3 is built from 14 residues. CDR3 in amino acids: CAIGRGTSTDTQYF. CDR3 nucleotides: TGTGCCATCGGGCGGGGGACTAGCACAGATACGCAGTATTTT.

J is TRBJ2-5 and V is TRBV14; 7 nucleotides agree with TRBD1. V was clipped by 1 base and J by 5 bases; unmatched bases: 10. Per the germline V gene, CDR1 is SGHDN and CDR2 is FVKESK. The CDR3 runs 16 residues. DNA of the CDR3: TGTGCCAGCAGCCAAGGGGGACAGTTTGTGGGGGAGACCCAGTACTTC. As protein: CASSQGGQFVGETQYF.

This clonotype was detected many times. This chain joins TRBV6-2 or TRBV6-3 and TRBJ2-1; 7 nucleotides line up with TRBD2. The CDR3 is made up of 14 amino acids. Unmatched junction bases numbered 10, after V lost 7 bases and J lost 7 bases. Germline V lookup: CDR1 MNHEY, CDR2 SVGEGT. This chain's CDR3 is CASTAGLVRNEQFF. CDR3 bases: TGTGCCAGCACAGCAGGACTAGTCAGGAATGAGCAGTTCTTC.